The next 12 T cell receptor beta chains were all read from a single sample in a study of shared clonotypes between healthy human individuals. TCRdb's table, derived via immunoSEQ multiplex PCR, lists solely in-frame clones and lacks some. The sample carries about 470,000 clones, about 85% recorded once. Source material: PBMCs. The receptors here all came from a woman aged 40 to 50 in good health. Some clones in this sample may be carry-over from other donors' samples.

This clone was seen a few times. CDR3 amino acids: CSVGKGDQPQHF. CDR3 bases: TGCAGCGTTGGTAAGGGAGATCAGCCCCAGCATTTT. This chain links TRBV29-1 with TRBJ1-5; D is ambiguous. The CDR3 spans 12 residues. In germline, CDR1 is SQVTM, CDR2 ANQGSEA. Trimming removed 4 bases at V and 5 bases at J, with 9 bases between.

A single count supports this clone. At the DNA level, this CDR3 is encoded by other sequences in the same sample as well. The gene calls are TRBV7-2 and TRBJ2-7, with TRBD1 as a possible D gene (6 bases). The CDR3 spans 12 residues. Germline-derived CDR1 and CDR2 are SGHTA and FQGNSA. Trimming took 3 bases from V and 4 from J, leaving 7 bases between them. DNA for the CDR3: TGTGCCAGCAGCTTGACAGGTTACGAGCAGTACTTC. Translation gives CASSLTGYEQYF.

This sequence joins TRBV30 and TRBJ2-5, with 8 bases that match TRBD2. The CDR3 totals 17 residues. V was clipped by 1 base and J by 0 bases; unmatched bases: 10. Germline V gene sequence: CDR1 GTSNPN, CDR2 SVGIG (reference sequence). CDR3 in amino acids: CAWSGGLAGIHQETQYF. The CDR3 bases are TGTGCCTGGAGTGGAGGACTAGCCGGTATCCACCAAGAGACCCAGTACTTC.

The CDR3 spells CASSPGPLGEQYF. CDR3 nucleotide sequence: TGTGCCAGCAGCCCGGGACCCTTGGGGGAGCAGTACTTC. The gene calls are TRBV9 and TRBJ2-7; the D call may be TRBD1 or TRBD2 (5 bases each). This CDR3 spans 13 amino acids. Trimming cost V 4 bases and J 7 bases, with 15 bases left between them. CDR1 SGDLS and CDR2 YYNGEE come from the germline V gene.

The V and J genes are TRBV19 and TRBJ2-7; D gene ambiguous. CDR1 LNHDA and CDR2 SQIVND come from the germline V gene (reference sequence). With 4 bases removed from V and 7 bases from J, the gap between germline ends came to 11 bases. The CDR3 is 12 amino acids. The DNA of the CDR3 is TGTGCCAGTAGTACCGGGCGTCGGGAGCAGTACTTC. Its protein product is CASSTGRREQYF.

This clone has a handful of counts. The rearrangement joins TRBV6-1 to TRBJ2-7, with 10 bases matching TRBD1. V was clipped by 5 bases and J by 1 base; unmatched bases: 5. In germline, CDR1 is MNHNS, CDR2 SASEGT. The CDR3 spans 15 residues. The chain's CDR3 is CASSSGTGVSYEQYF. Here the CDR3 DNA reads TGTGCCAGCAGTTCCGGGACAGGGGTTTCCTACGAGCAGTACTTC.

The CDR3 protein is CASSEGRTNNYGYTF. CDR3 DNA sequence: TGTGCCAGCAGTGAAGGACGGACTAATAACTATGGCTACACCTTC. The rearrangement links TRBV6-1 to TRBJ1-2; D not certain. CDR1 is MNHNS, CDR2 SASEGT, per germline. The CDR3 extends over 15 amino acids. Trimming shortened V by 1 base and J by 1 base, and 10 bases separated the two germline ends.

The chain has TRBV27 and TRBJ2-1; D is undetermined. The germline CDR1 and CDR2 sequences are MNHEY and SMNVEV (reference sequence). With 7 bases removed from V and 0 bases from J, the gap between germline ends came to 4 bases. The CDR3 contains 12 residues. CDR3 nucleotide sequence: TGTGCCAGCACGAGCTCCTACAATGAGCAGTTCTTC. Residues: CASTSSYNEQFF.

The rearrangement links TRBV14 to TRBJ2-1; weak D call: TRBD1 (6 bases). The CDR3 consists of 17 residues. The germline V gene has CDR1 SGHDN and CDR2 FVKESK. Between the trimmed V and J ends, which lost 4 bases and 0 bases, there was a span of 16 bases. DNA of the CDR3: TGTGCCAGCAGCCCTCCGGGACACATTAGCTCCTACAATGAGCAGTTCTTC. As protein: CASSPPGHISSYNEQFF.

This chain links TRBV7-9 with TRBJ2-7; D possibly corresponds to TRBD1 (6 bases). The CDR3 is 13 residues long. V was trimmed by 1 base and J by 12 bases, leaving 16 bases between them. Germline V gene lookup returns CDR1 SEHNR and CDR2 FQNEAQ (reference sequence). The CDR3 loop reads CASSLGAQGKMYF. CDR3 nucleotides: TGTGCCAGCAGCTTAGGGGCACAGGGAAAAATGTACTTC.

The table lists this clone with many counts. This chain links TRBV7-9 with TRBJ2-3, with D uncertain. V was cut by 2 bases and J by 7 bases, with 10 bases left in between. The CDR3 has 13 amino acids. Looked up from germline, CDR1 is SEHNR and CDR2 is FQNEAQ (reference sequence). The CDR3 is CASSLRATHTQYF. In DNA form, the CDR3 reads TGTGCCAGCAGCTTAAGGGCGACTCATACGCAGTATTTT.

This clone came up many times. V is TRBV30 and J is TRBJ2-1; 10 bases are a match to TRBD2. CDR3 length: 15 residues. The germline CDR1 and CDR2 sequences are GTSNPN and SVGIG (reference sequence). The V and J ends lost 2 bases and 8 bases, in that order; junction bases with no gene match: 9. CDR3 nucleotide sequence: TGTGCCTGGAGTTCCGGGACTAGCGAGGGCGATGAGCAGTTCTTC. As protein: CAWSSGTSEGDEQFF.